Presented here are 25 T cell receptor beta chains from one specimen sequenced in a study of blood T cell repertoires in COVID-19. Sequencing used immunoSEQ multiplex PCR; TCRdb keeps in-frame clones, though not all of them. Among a few hundred thousand clones listed, about 90% were seen once. Sequencing was carried out using PBMCs or T cells enriched from blood (not recorded which). All receptors derive from a man aged 18-30 years who had recovered from COVID-19.

This clone was detected only once. V is TRBV6-5 and J is TRBJ1-2, with a possible D match to TRBD1 (5 bases). CDR3 length: 13 residues. Between the trimmed V and J ends, which lost 6 bases and 1 base, there was a span of 9 bases. CDR1 is MNHEY, CDR2 SVGAGI, per germline. The CDR3 protein is CASRYDSNYGYTF. The CDR3 DNA reads as TGTGCCAGCAGATACGACAGTAACTATGGCTACACCTTC.

This rearrangement joins TRBV28 to TRBJ2-7; 12 bases line up with TRBD1. Looked up from germline, CDR1 is MDHEN and CDR2 is SYDVKM. The CDR3 spans 14 residues. After removal of 6 bases from V and 6 bases from J, the junction contained 6 bases not matched to a gene. The CDR3: CASSPGTGGAEQYF. In DNA form, the CDR3 reads TGTGCCAGCAGCCCCGGGACAGGGGGCGCCGAGCAGTACTTC.

This clone appeared a few times. This rearrangement joins TRBV10-3 to TRBJ1-5; D not certain. CDR3 length: 15 residues. Germline assignment: CDR1 ENHRY and CDR2 SYGVKD. V was pared by 3 bases and J by 2 bases, with 11 bases between. CDR3 loop: CAISDTPAGNQPQHF. DNA for the CDR3: TGTGCCATCAGTGATACACCGGCGGGCAATCAGCCCCAGCATTTT.

The chain is built from TRBV2 and TRBJ1-2; tentatively, D is TRBD1 (5 bases). V was cut by 7 bases and J by 4 bases, with 10 bases left in between. This CDR3 has 12 amino acids. Looked up from germline, CDR1 is SNHLY and CDR2 is FYNNEI. As DNA, the CDR3 is TGTGCCAGCACCGTCCAGGGCTATGGCTACACCTTC. This encodes CASTVQGYGYTF.

The chain uses TRBV9 and TRBJ2-1; 7 bases are shared with TRBD2. The CDR3 length is 16 residues. Trimming cost V 2 bases and J 0 bases; bases outside gene matches: 5. Germline V CDR1 and CDR2: SGDLS, YYNGEE. The CDR3 protein is CASSVRAGYSYNEQFF. CDR3 bases: TGTGCCAGCAGCGTTAGAGCGGGGTACTCCTACAATGAGCAGTTCTTC.

About this clone: This sample also contains other DNA sequences that code for the same CDR3. The V and J genes are TRBV7-3 and TRBJ2-1; 8 bases align to TRBD2. There are 13 residues in the CDR3. Germline trimming cut 8 bases from V and 5 bases from J; bases unmatched to any gene: 5. Germline CDR1 SGHTA, CDR2 FQGTGA. As DNA, the CDR3 is TGTGCCAGCCGAACTAGCGGTGACAATGAGCAGTTCTTC. It yields the protein CASRTSGDNEQFF.

The chain couples TRBV2 to TRBJ2-2, with 7 bases that match TRBD1. The CDR3 totals 14 residues. Germline assignment: CDR1 SNHLY and CDR2 FYNNEI. The V segment lost 6 bases and the J segment 6 bases; nucleotides outside the gene matches: 7. The CDR3 region is CASSGTVQPGELFF. CDR3 nucleotide sequence: TGTGCCAGCAGCGGGACAGTCCAACCCGGGGAGCTGTTTTTT. The whole variable domain, filled in from reference TRBV2 and TRBJ2-2, reads EPEVTQTPSHQVTQMGQEVILRCVPISNHLYFYWYRQILGQKVEFLVSFYNNEISEKSEIFDDQFSVERPDGSNFTLKIRSTKLEDSAMYFCASSGTVQPGELFFGEGSRLTVL.

This clone showed up just once. V gene TRBV10-2 combines with J gene TRBJ1-6; tentatively, D is TRBD1 (5 bases). Germline CDR1 and CDR2: WSHSY and SAAADI. Trimming removed 9 bases at V and 5 bases at J, with 14 bases between. The CDR3 is 14 residues long. This CDR3 reads CASRPGVNNSPLHF. In nucleotides, the CDR3 is TGCGCCAGTCGCCCGGGGGTAAATAATTCACCCCTCCACTTT.

V gene TRBV2 combines with J gene TRBJ2-7; 7 bases fit TRBD1. CDR3 length: 14 residues. The J segment lost 6 bases and the V segment lost 3 bases, leaving 8 bases of the junction unmatched. Germline V gives CDR1 SNHLY, CDR2 FYNNEI. The DNA of the CDR3 is TGTGCCAGCAGTGATTGGGGACAGCATTCCGAGCAGTACTTC. Its translation is CASSDWGQHSEQYF.

CDR3: CASSPGVYGYTF. DNA for the CDR3: TGTGCCAGCTCCCCGGGGGTCTATGGCTACACCTTC. The chain has TRBV28 and TRBJ1-2; tentative D call: TRBD1 (5 bases). CDR3 length equals 12 residues. V was trimmed by 8 bases and J by 4 bases, leaving 11 bases between them. Looked up from germline, CDR1 is MDHEN and CDR2 is SYDVKM.

V gene TRBV5-6 combines with J gene TRBJ2-7; TRBD1 aligns across 9 bases. The CDR3 totals 15 residues. The junction had 3 bases not matched to a gene; V was cut back by 1 base and J by 1 base. CDR1 is SGHDT and CDR2 is YYEEEE in the germline V gene. The CDR3 spells CASSLLTGGSYEQYF. The DNA of the CDR3 is TGTGCCAGCAGCTTGTTGACAGGGGGATCCTACGAGCAGTACTTC.

The DNA of the CDR3 is TGTGCCAGTAGTGATGGGACTTGGCAAATTAGAGCCAAAAACATTCAGTACTTC. It codes for CASSDGTWQIRAKNIQYF. The rearrangement joins TRBV19 to TRBJ2-4, with a tentative D call TRBD2 (6 bases). Germline V CDR1 and CDR2: LNHDA, SQIVND (reference sequence). Trimming left V 5 bases short and J 0 bases short, with 20 bases between. The CDR3 extends over 18 amino acids.

V usage is TRBV12-5 and J usage is TRBJ1-5; D not certain. Germline lookup yields CDR1 LGHNT and CDR2 FRNRAP. With 0 bases removed from V and 5 bases from J, the gap between germline ends came to 14 bases. The CDR3 totals 16 residues. CDR3 in amino acids: CASGLVRGMGDQPQHF. CDR3 nucleotide sequence: TGTGCTAGTGGTTTGGTACGAGGGATGGGAGATCAGCCCCAGCATTTT.

The rearrangement links TRBV9 to TRBJ1-1; D possibly corresponds to TRBD1 (5 bases). Germline CDR1 reads SGDLS; CDR2 reads YYNGEE. The CDR3 loop spans 15 amino acids. The V end was cut by 3 bases, the J end by 4 bases, with 16 bases between. The CDR3 region is CASSASPGVGTEAFF. The CDR3 DNA follows: TGTGCCAGCAGCGCTTCCCCGGGGGTAGGCACTGAAGCTTTCTTT.

The J gene is TRBJ2-5, the V gene TRBV9, with D unclear. Per germline, CDR1 SGDLS and CDR2 YYNGEE. The CDR3 extends over 13 amino acids. The germline V and J ends were trimmed by 4 bases and 5 bases, with 12 bases remaining between them. The CDR3 loop reads CASSPRRQETQYF. CDR3 nucleotide sequence: TGTGCCAGCAGCCCTCGTCGCCAGGAGACCCAGTACTTC. Full variable domain (outside the CDR3, taken from reference TRBV9 and TRBJ2-5): DSGVTQTPKHLITATGQRVTLRCSPRSGDLSVYWYQQSLDQGLQFLIQYYNGEERAKGNILERFSAQQFPDLHSELNLSSLELGDSALYFCASSPRRQETQYFGPGTRLLVL.

The chain joins TRBV18 to TRBJ1-5; no firm D call. V dropped 3 bases and J dropped 0 bases, with 15 bases sitting between them. Germline V CDR1 and CDR2: KGHSH, LQKENI. The CDR3 spans 17 residues. In DNA, the CDR3 is TGTGCCAGCTCACCCCTTGAGGCGGCCGATAGCAATCAGCCCCAGCATTTT. It yields the protein CASSPLEAADSNQPQHF.

The gene calls are TRBV19 and TRBJ2-7, with D tentatively TRBD2 (6 bases). Germline loops: CDR1 LNHDA, CDR2 SQIVND (reference sequence). The length of the CDR3 is 16 residues. The ends were cut back, 5 bases at V and 0 bases at J, with 17 bases in the middle. The DNA of the CDR3 is TGTGCCAGTAGTCCAAGAATAGCGGCTAGCTCCTACGAGCAGTACTTC. Its protein product is CASSPRIAASSYEQYF.

The chain carries TRBV13 and TRBJ1-6; D is ambiguous. CDR1 and CDR2 from the germline V gene are PRHDT and FYEKMQ (reference sequence). The CDR3 loop spans 12 amino acids. V shed 7 bases and J shed 8 bases, with 9 bases lying between them. This CDR3 is CASKSGDSPLHF. DNA of the CDR3: TGTGCCAGCAAGTCCGGGGATTCACCCCTCCACTTT.

This clone was seen more than once but under ten times. The chain uses TRBV2 and TRBJ1-2, with 7 bases identical to TRBD1. The CDR3 spans 12 residues. Germline CDR1 and CDR2: SNHLY and FYNNEI. Trimming removed 8 bases from V and 4 bases from J; junction bases left unmatched: 4. The CDR3 spells CASGQESYGYTF. In DNA form, the CDR3 reads TGTGCCAGCGGACAGGAGAGCTATGGCTACACCTTC.

The gene calls are TRBV7-3 and TRBJ1-2, with TRBD1 matching 12 bases. Germline CDR1 reads SGHTA; CDR2 reads FQGTGA. The junction had 4 bases not matched to a gene; V was cut back by 5 bases and J by 6 bases. CDR3 length equals 14 residues. Written as DNA, the CDR3 is TGTGCCAGCAGCAAAGGGACAGGGGGCGATGGCTACACCTTC. Protein sequence: CASSKGTGGDGYTF. Full variable domain (remainder filled in from reference TRBV7-3 and TRBJ1-2): GAGVSQTPSNKVTEKGKYVELRCDPISGHTALYWYRQSLGQGPEFLIYFQGTGAADDSGLPNDRFFAVRPEGSVSTLKIQRTERGDSAVYLCASSKGTGGDGYTFGSGTRLTVV.

V gene TRBV7-9 combines with J gene TRBJ2-5, with 9 positions matching TRBD2. In germline, CDR1 is SEHNR, CDR2 FQNEAQ (reference sequence). This CDR3 has 14 amino acids. Trimming removed 5 bases from V and 2 bases from J; junction bases left unmatched: 3. The CDR3 reads CASSHLAGQETQYF. CDR3 DNA sequence: TGTGCCAGCAGCCACCTAGCGGGGCAAGAGACCCAGTACTTC. Drawing the rest from reference TRBV7-9 and TRBJ2-5, the complete variable domain is DTGVSQNPRHKITKRGQNVTFRCDPISEHNRLYWYRQTLGQGPEFLTYFQNEAQLEKSRLLSDRFSAERPKGSFSTLEIQRTEQGDSAMYLCASSHLAGQETQYFGPGTRLLVL.

This clone was observed a handful of times. V and J are TRBV11-2 and TRBJ2-7; 8 nucleotides align to TRBD2. Trimming removed 0 bases from V and 1 base from J; junction bases left unmatched: 8. This CDR3 contains 17 residues. CDR1 and CDR2 (germline): SGHAT, FQNNGV. The CDR3 is CASSLEYGGGDSYEQYF. As DNA, the CDR3 is TGTGCCAGCAGCTTAGAGTACGGGGGGGGAGATTCCTACGAGCAGTACTTC.

The CDR3 DNA sequence: TGTGCCAGCAGCCTGTATAGCGGGGTGGGTGAGCAGTTCTTC. Amino acid sequence: CASSLYSGVGEQFF. The chain joins TRBV5-5 to TRBJ2-1, with 8 positions matching TRBD2. V was clipped by 4 bases and J by 9 bases; unmatched bases: 9. The germline V gene encodes CDR1 SGHKS and CDR2 YYEKEE (reference sequence). CDR3 length: 14 residues.

CDR3 in DNA: TGCAGTGCTAGTGCACAAAGCTCCTACGAGCAGTACTTC. Translating gives CSASAQSSYEQYF. The chain uses TRBV20-1 and TRBJ2-7; D unclear. CDR1 DFQATT and CDR2 SNEGSKA come from the germline V gene (reference sequence). There are 13 residues in the CDR3. Trimming took off 3 bases at V and 0 bases at J, with 9 bases between the two ends.

CDR3 coding DNA: TGTGCCAGCAGTACGGGGGCAACTAATGAAAAACTGTTTTTT. It codes for CASSTGATNEKLFF. The rearrangement joins TRBV25-1 to TRBJ1-4; D may be TRBD1 (5 bases). CDR3 length equals 14 residues. Trimming left V 5 bases short and J 0 bases short, with 7 bases between. From germline, CDR1 is MGHDK and CDR2 SYGVNS.